Listed here are 25 T cell receptor beta chains from one sample, sequenced in a study of T cell changes during pregnancy in multiple sclerosis. Profiled with immunoSEQ multiplex PCR; TCRdb holds only in-frame clones, not every one. The sample shows 80,000 to 100,000 clones, roughly 92% of them seen only once. Sequenced material: peripheral blood, taken after pregnancy. The receptors originated from a female donor with multiple sclerosis, enrolled in a pregnancy study.

This chain connects TRBV27 to TRBJ2-7, with D perhaps TRBD1 (5 bases). The CDR3 loop spans 16 amino acids. Deletions cut 2 bases from V and 1 base from J, with 15 bases between. Germline V gene sequence: CDR1 MNHEY, CDR2 SMNVEV (reference sequence). The CDR3 spells CASSLRWGGSSYEQYF. As DNA, the CDR3 is TGTGCCAGCAGTTTAAGGTGGGGCGGCTCTTCCTACGAGCAGTACTTC.

A single count supports this clone. The V gene is TRBV11-3, the J gene TRBJ2-2; D is ambiguous. CDR1 and CDR2 (germline): SGHNT, YENEEA. The CDR3 is 15 residues long. Trimming shortened V by 5 bases and J by 1 base, and 11 bases separated the two germline ends. CDR3 loop: CASSIGLQNTGELFF. The CDR3 DNA reads TGTGCCAGCAGCATTGGGCTGCAGAACACCGGGGAGCTGTTTTTT.

The chain couples TRBV18 to TRBJ2-7; 9 nucleotides agree with TRBD1. The CDR3 loop spans 13 amino acids. With 3 bases clipped from V and 3 bases from J, the junction kept 0 bases outside the gene matches. Germline V gene lookup returns CDR1 KGHSH and CDR2 LQKENI. The CDR3 coding sequence is TGTGCCAGCTCACCGACAGGGGGCTACGAGCAGTACTTC. Residues: CASSPTGGYEQYF.

The rearrangement uses TRBV11-2 and TRBJ2-7; D is perhaps TRBD1 (6 bases). Looked up from germline, CDR1 is SGHAT and CDR2 is FQNNGV. Between the trimmed V and J ends, which lost 1 base and 2 bases, there was a span of 6 bases. The length of the CDR3 is 13 residues. For the CDR3, the DNA is TGTGCCAGCAGCTTAGGGGGGCCCTACGAGCAGTACTTC. Translating gives CASSLGGPYEQYF.

The chain couples TRBV7-9 to TRBJ2-1; 13 bases match TRBD2. The length of the CDR3 is 17 residues. Germline V gene sequence: CDR1 SEHNR, CDR2 FQNEAQ (reference sequence). V shed 4 bases and J 5 bases; nucleotides not matched to a gene: 8. As DNA, the CDR3 is TGTGCCAGCAGCTCAAACGGACTAGCGGGAGTGAACAATGAGCAGTTCTTC. Its protein is CASSSNGLAGVNNEQFF.

The chain is built from TRBV7-2 and TRBJ2-7, with TRBD1 identical over 12 bases. CDR1 and CDR2 (germline): SGHTA, FQGNSA. Germline trimming cut 1 base from V and 5 bases from J; bases unmatched to any gene: 0. The CDR3 contains 14 residues. The CDR3 nucleotides are TGTGCCAGCAGCTTAGGGGACAGGGGGCACGAGCAGTACTTC. Translating it yields CASSLGDRGHEQYF.

V is TRBV5-1 and J is TRBJ2-7, with TRBD1 matching over 11 bases. Per the germline V gene, CDR1 is SGHRS and CDR2 is YFSETQ. This CDR3 is built from 15 residues. The ends lost 2 bases at V and 5 bases at J; junction bases unmatched: 6. This CDR3 reads CASSFAGTGGHEQYF. DNA for the CDR3: TGCGCCAGCAGCTTCGCCGGGACAGGGGGGCACGAGCAGTACTTC.

In its sample, this clone was seen a few times. CDR3 sequence reads: CASFPDRGNQPQHF. CDR3 coding DNA: TGTGCCTCCTTCCCGGACAGGGGTAACCAGCCCCAGCATTTT. The chain is built from TRBV27 and TRBJ1-5; 9 positions match TRBD1. Unmatched junction bases numbered 12, after V lost 11 bases and J lost 7 bases. This CDR3 has 14 amino acids. Germline assignment: CDR1 MNHEY and CDR2 SMNVEV (reference sequence).

This chain links TRBV4-3 with TRBJ2-7; 12 bases match TRBD2. In germline, CDR1 is LGHNA, CDR2 YSLEER. The CDR3 is made up of 14 amino acids. The trim removed 5 bases at V and 4 bases at J, leaving 3 bases unmatched. CDR3 sequence reads: CASSWTSGMYEQYF. The CDR3, as DNA: TGCGCCAGCAGCTGGACTAGCGGGATGTACGAGCAGTACTTC.

Concerning this clone: A junction boundary mismatches the germline segment, possibly from a read error. The V call is TRBV29-1, the J call TRBJ2-7, with TRBD2 matching 14 bases. The CDR3 length is 11 residues. The germline CDR1 and CDR2 sequences are SQVTM and ANQGSEA. The CDR3 DNA is TGCAGCGTTGAGGGGACTAGCGGGAGTTTTTTC. It specifies CSVEGTSGSFF.

This clone was seen only once. V usage is TRBV19 and J usage is TRBJ2-7; D is perhaps TRBD1 (6 bases). The CDR3 length is 14 residues. Trimming took 6 bases from V and 1 from J, leaving 13 bases between them. Per the germline V gene, CDR1 is LNHDA and CDR2 is SQIVND (reference sequence). DNA of the CDR3: TGTGCCAGTAGCCCTCGAGGACAGTCCTACGAGCAGTACTTC. Translation gives CASSPRGQSYEQYF.

V and J are TRBV5-1 and TRBJ2-1; D is perhaps TRBD2 (6 bases). From germline, CDR1 is SGHRS and CDR2 YFSETQ. The V end lost 5 bases, the J end lost 0 bases, and 18 bases lay between the germline ends. The CDR3 runs to 17 residues. The CDR3 region is CASSPGGGRISYNEQFF. CDR3 DNA sequence: TGCGCCAGCAGTCCCGGGGGTGGGCGAATCTCCTACAATGAGCAGTTCTTC.

The CDR3 is CASSLSRQKAGYTF. In DNA, the CDR3 is TGCGCCAGCAGCTTGTCCAGGCAAAAGGCTGGCTACACCTTC. This chain joins TRBV5-1 and TRBJ1-2; no clear D. The CDR3 covers 14 residues. The V gene lost 1 base and the J gene lost 7 bases, with 14 bases spanning the gap. CDR1 is SGHRS and CDR2 is YFSETQ in the germline V gene.

The rearrangement links TRBV2 to TRBJ2-7; 7 bases are a match to TRBD1. This CDR3 has 12 amino acids. Germline V gene sequence: CDR1 SNHLY, CDR2 FYNNEI. The ends lost 6 bases at V and 3 bases at J; junction bases unmatched: 2. This chain's CDR3 is CASRGQYYEQYF. DNA of the CDR3: TGTGCCAGCAGGGGACAGTACTACGAGCAGTACTTC. The variable domain in full, completed from reference TRBV2 and TRBJ2-7, reads EPEVTQTPSHQVTQMGQEVILRCVPISNHLYFYWYRQILGQKVEFLVSFYNNEISEKSEIFDDQFSVERPDGSNFTLKIRSTKLEDSAMYFCASRGQYYEQYFGPGTRLTVT.

The chain joins TRBV2 to TRBJ2-4; no reliable D call. The CDR3 loop spans 12 amino acids. CDR1 and CDR2 (germline): SNHLY, FYNNEI. V lost 2 bases, J lost 6 bases, and 5 bases lay in between. CDR3 sequence reads: CASSELLNIQYF. CDR3 sequence (DNA): TGTGCCAGCAGTGAATTACTAAACATTCAGTACTTC.

As to this clone: The same CDR3 also results from other DNA sequences found in this sample. The V call is TRBV27, the J call TRBJ2-1, with a possible D match to TRBD1 (6 bases). The V end lost 5 bases, the J end lost 4 bases, and 9 bases lay between the germline ends. The CDR3 is 13 residues long. Germline loops: CDR1 MNHEY, CDR2 SMNVEV (reference sequence). The CDR3 here is CASSLTGYNEQFF. In nucleotides, the CDR3 is TGTGCCAGCAGTCTAACAGGGTACAATGAGCAGTTCTTC.

The CDR3 DNA follows: TGCGCCAGCAGCCCCCCGGGGCAGGGGGCCGGCAATGAGCAGTTCTTC. Translation: CASSPPGQGAGNEQFF. V gene TRBV4-1 combines with J gene TRBJ2-1; 8 nucleotides align to TRBD1. Germline CDR1 is MGHRA and CDR2 is YSYEKL. CDR3 length: 16 residues. Trimming removed 4 bases from V and 6 bases from J; junction bases left unmatched: 11.

V is TRBV18 and J is TRBJ1-1; D perhaps matches TRBD1 (6 bases). CDR1 is KGHSH and CDR2 is LQKENI in the germline V gene. This CDR3 contains 17 residues. V dropped 1 base and J dropped 10 bases, with 25 bases sitting between them. CDR3 coding DNA: TGTGCCAGCTCACCACGCGGCCAACGCCAGGGAAGGGGGGGAGCTTTCTTT. The encoded protein is CASSPRGQRQGRGGAFF.

The CDR3 DNA is TGTGCCAGCAGCTTGGGACTAGCCTCCTACAATGAGCAGTTCTTC. Protein sequence: CASSLGLASYNEQFF. V usage is TRBV11-2 and J usage is TRBJ2-1; 9 positions agree with TRBD2. CDR1 is SGHAT and CDR2 is FQNNGV in the germline V gene. V lost 3 bases, J lost 0 bases, and 0 bases stayed unmatched. This CDR3 is 15 amino acids long.

The V and J genes are TRBV27 and TRBJ1-1; TRBD1 might be the D (6 bases). The V gene's germline CDR1 is MNHEY and CDR2 SMNVEV (reference sequence). The CDR3 is made up of 13 amino acids. V shed 4 bases and J shed 0 bases, with 6 bases lying between them. The CDR3, as DNA: TGTGCCAGCAGTTGGACAGTGAACACTGAAGCTTTCTTT. Its translation is CASSWTVNTEAFF.

The chain is built from TRBV29-1 and TRBJ1-2, with TRBD1 matching over 7 bases. Per the germline V gene, CDR1 is SQVTM and CDR2 is ANQGSEA. There are 17 residues in the CDR3. The V segment lost 6 bases and the J segment 4 bases; nucleotides outside the gene matches: 20. The CDR3 sequence is CSVFGAGRGTVLYGYTF. The CDR3 DNA reads as TGCAGCGTCTTCGGAGCGGGCAGGGGGACCGTTCTCTATGGCTACACCTTC.

This chain links TRBV7-9 with TRBJ1-1, with a possible D match to TRBD1 (5 bases). From germline, CDR1 is SEHNR and CDR2 FQNEAQ (reference sequence). Trimming took 4 bases from V and 5 from J, leaving 14 bases between them. This CDR3 spans 14 amino acids. The CDR3, as DNA: TGTGCCAGCAGCTCCACAGGCATTGCTACTGAAGCTTTCTTT. Protein sequence: CASSSTGIATEAFF.

This clone was counted between two and nine times. The chain is built from TRBV6-4 and TRBJ1-2, with D perhaps TRBD1 (6 bases). The CDR3 runs 15 residues. The germline V gene encodes CDR1 MRHNA and CDR2 SNTAGT. Deletions cut 2 bases from V and 2 bases from J, with 12 bases between. CDR3 loop: CASSDKGEPNYGYTF. The DNA of the CDR3 is TGTGCCAGCAGTGACAAGGGGGAACCAAACTATGGCTACACCTTC.

This chain joins TRBV6-6 and TRBJ2-1, with TRBD1 identical over 8 bases. CDR1 is MNHNY, CDR2 SVGAGI, per germline (reference sequence). V dropped 4 bases and J dropped 14; count of bases not matched to a gene: 4. The CDR3 covers 11 residues. CDR3: CASSSTGGKFF. The CDR3 nucleotides are TGTGCCAGCAGTTCCACAGGGGGGAAGTTCTTC.

The chain uses TRBV27 and TRBJ1-1; 9 bases fit TRBD1. The trim removed 6 bases at V and 3 bases at J, leaving 2 bases unmatched. This CDR3 is built from 13 residues. Looked up from germline, CDR1 is MNHEY and CDR2 is SMNVEV (reference sequence). As DNA, the CDR3 is TGTGCCAGCAGACAGGGGGCTTACACTGAAGCTTTCTTT. It translates to CASRQGAYTEAFF.